Listed below are T cell receptor beta chains from one sample, sequenced in a study of cytomegalovirus exposure and HLA in healthy donors. The repertoire was sequenced with immunoSEQ multiplex PCR; TCRdb's copy has only in-frame clones and lacks some. Here the sample spans 74,000 or so clones, 65% to 70% being singletons. The sample taken for sequencing was PBMCs. These receptors all stem from a woman in her twenties or thirties in good health and CMV-seronegative. CDR3s include the opening cysteine and the closing phenylalanine or tryptophan. Fields, in order: J gene, CDR3 length, V gene, D gene, clone size, CDR3 DNA, CDR3 protein. A D gene is named only where the DNA matches it firmly. Not every row has a clone size; where given, it reads once, few, many or a size class.

j_gene: TRBJ2-2; len: 14; v_gene: TRBV11-3; d_gene: -; abundance: few; CDR3nt: TGTGCCAGCAGCTTAAGACGGGACACCGGGGAGCTGTTTTTT; CDR3aa: CASSLRRDTGELFF
j_gene: TRBJ1-1; len: 16; v_gene: TRBV10-1; d_gene: -; abundance: -; CDR3nt: TGCGCCAGCAGTGAGTCGGGTAGCTCTTCCTTAGGAGAAGCTTTCTTT; CDR3aa: CASSESGSSSLGEAFF
j_gene: TRBJ2-7; len: 16; v_gene: TRBV5-6; d_gene: TRBD1; abundance: -; CDR3nt: TGTGCCAGCAGCCAGAGGACAGGGGGCAGATCCTACGAGCAGTACTTC; CDR3aa: CASSQRTGGRSYEQYF
j_gene: TRBJ2-1; len: 13; v_gene: TRBV6-5; d_gene: -; abundance: -; CDR3nt: TGTGCCTTGCGGGCGAACGCTAACAATGAGCAGTTCTTC; CDR3aa: CALRANANNEQFF
j_gene: TRBJ2-3; len: 17; v_gene: TRBV11-2; d_gene: -; abundance: -; CDR3nt: TGTGCCAGCAGCCGACAGAGCGGGACATCCAAAGCGGATACGCAGTATTTT; CDR3aa: CASSRQSGTSKADTQYF
j_gene: TRBJ1-4; len: 14; v_gene: TRBV5-1; d_gene: -; abundance: few; CDR3nt: TGCGCCAGCAGCCGCGGCGGGACTAATGAAAAACTGTTTTTT; CDR3aa: CASSRGGTNEKLFF
j_gene: TRBJ2-7; len: 11; v_gene: TRBV20-1; d_gene: -; abundance: -; CDR3nt: TGCAGTGCTCTAGGTTTCGGCGAGCAGTACTTC; CDR3aa: CSALGFGEQYF
j_gene: TRBJ2-3; len: 15; v_gene: TRBV2; d_gene: -; abundance: -; CDR3nt: TGTGCCAGCAGTGGAGTCCAGGGTTTGGGCCATACGCAGTATTTT; CDR3aa: CASSGVQGLGHTQYF
j_gene: TRBJ2-3; len: 16; v_gene: TRBV5-1; d_gene: TRBD2; abundance: few; CDR3nt: TGCGCCAGCAGCTTGCTACTAGCGGGGGGTCGAGATACGCAGTATTTT; CDR3aa: CASSLLLAGGRDTQYF
j_gene: TRBJ2-1; len: 15; v_gene: TRBV7-9; d_gene: TRBD2; abundance: -; CDR3nt: TGTGCCAGCAGTCCCACTAGCGGGGGGGACAATGAGCAGTTCTTC; CDR3aa: CASSPTSGGDNEQFF
j_gene: TRBJ1-5; len: 15; v_gene: TRBV6-5; d_gene: TRBD1; abundance: few; CDR3nt: TGTGCCAGCAGCGCAGGGGGCAACAGCAATCAGCCCCAGCATTTT; CDR3aa: CASSAGGNSNQPQHF
j_gene: TRBJ2-5; len: 14; v_gene: TRBV29-1; d_gene: TRBD1; abundance: -; CDR3nt: TGCAGCGTCGCACAGACAGGGGTGGAAGAGACCCAGTACTTC; CDR3aa: CSVAQTGVEETQYF
j_gene: TRBJ1-3; len: 12; v_gene: TRBV7-2; d_gene: -; abundance: few; CDR3nt: TGTGCCAGCAGCTTCCCGGGAGGCACCATATATTTT; CDR3aa: CASSFPGGTIYF
j_gene: TRBJ1-5; len: 12; v_gene: TRBV6-1; d_gene: -; abundance: -; CDR3nt: TGTGCCAGCAGAACAGGGATGCAGCCCCAGCATTTT; CDR3aa: CASRTGMQPQHF
j_gene: TRBJ1-2; len: 14; v_gene: TRBV5-6; d_gene: TRBD1; abundance: few; CDR3nt: TGTGCCAGCAGTCTTTGGGACAGGATCTATGGCTACACCTTC; CDR3aa: CASSLWDRIYGYTF
j_gene: TRBJ2-3; len: 12; v_gene: TRBV7-3; d_gene: -; abundance: few; CDR3nt: TGTGCCAGCAGCTCACAGGGCGATACGCAGTATTTT; CDR3aa: CASSSQGDTQYF
j_gene: TRBJ2-7; len: 13; v_gene: TRBV5-1; d_gene: -; abundance: -; CDR3nt: TGCGCCAGCAGCTTGACAGGGTCCTACGAGCAGTACTTC; CDR3aa: CASSLTGSYEQYF
j_gene: TRBJ2-5; len: 14; v_gene: TRBV30; d_gene: TRBD2; abundance: few; CDR3nt: TGTGCCTGGAGCCTAGCGGGGGTTGGGGAGACCCAGTACTTC; CDR3aa: CAWSLAGVGETQYF
j_gene: TRBJ1-5; len: 17; v_gene: TRBV10-3; d_gene: TRBD1; abundance: -; CDR3nt: TGTGCCAGCAGATACGGGACAGGGAGGGAGGGCAATCAGCCCCAGCATTTT; CDR3aa: CASRYGTGREGNQPQHF
j_gene: TRBJ2-7; len: 15; v_gene: TRBV7-2; d_gene: TRBD2; abundance: -; CDR3nt: TGTGCCAGCAGCTTAGGGCTAGCGGGGGGATACGAGCAGTACTTC; CDR3aa: CASSLGLAGGYEQYF
j_gene: TRBJ1-2; len: 14; v_gene: TRBV30; d_gene: TRBD1; abundance: -; CDR3nt: TGTGCCTGGAGTGTTACAGGGGCTAACTATGGCTACACCTTC; CDR3aa: CAWSVTGANYGYTF
j_gene: TRBJ1-1; len: 15; v_gene: TRBV6-5; d_gene: -; abundance: -; CDR3nt: TGTGCCAGCAGAGAACAGGGACACCTGAACACTGAAGCTTTCTTT; CDR3aa: CASREQGHLNTEAFF
j_gene: TRBJ1-2; len: 13; v_gene: TRBV7-8; d_gene: TRBD1; abundance: -; CDR3nt: TGTGCCAGCAGCCTTGGGACAGGGGGCGGCTACACCTTC; CDR3aa: CASSLGTGGGYTF
j_gene: TRBJ2-1; len: 16; v_gene: TRBV7-8; d_gene: TRBD2; abundance: few; CDR3nt: TGTGCCAGCAGCTTAGCGCGTAGCGGGGCGGGCAATGAGCAGTTCTTC; CDR3aa: CASSLARSGAGNEQFF
j_gene: TRBJ2-7; len: 15; v_gene: TRBV10-3; d_gene: TRBD1; abundance: -; CDR3nt: TGTGCCATCAGGTCGGACAGGGCTCTAGTCCACGAGCAGTACTTC; CDR3aa: CAIRSDRALVHEQYF
j_gene: TRBJ2-2; len: 14; v_gene: TRBV7-2; d_gene: -; abundance: -; CDR3nt: TGTGCCAGCAGCTTATTGCTGAACTCCGGGGAGCTGTTTTTT; CDR3aa: CASSLLLNSGELFF
j_gene: TRBJ2-2; len: 17; v_gene: TRBV6-1; d_gene: TRBD2; abundance: -; CDR3nt: TGTGCCAGCAGTGAACCCCGGGCTAGCGGGGGGCGGGGGGAGCTGTTTTTT; CDR3aa: CASSEPRASGGRGELFF
j_gene: TRBJ1-1; len: 15; v_gene: TRBV5-4; d_gene: -; abundance: -; CDR3nt: TGCGCCAGCAGCCAAGGACAGACCCTGGGGACTGAAGCTTTCTTT; CDR3aa: CASSQGQTLGTEAFF
j_gene: TRBJ1-4; len: 16; v_gene: TRBV9; d_gene: TRBD1; abundance: -; CDR3nt: TGTGCCAGCAGCGCCCCGACAGGGGGACGGAATGAAAAACTGTTTTTT; CDR3aa: CASSAPTGGRNEKLFF
j_gene: TRBJ1-1; len: 17; v_gene: TRBV4-2; d_gene: TRBD1; abundance: -; CDR3nt: TGTGCCAGCAGCCCACTCCGGGACAGGGGCCGGGATACTGAAGCTTTCTTT; CDR3aa: CASSPLRDRGRDTEAFF
j_gene: TRBJ1-3; len: 15; v_gene: TRBV5-1; d_gene: -; abundance: -; CDR3nt: TGCGCCAGCAGCTTCTATGGGGCCGGTGGAAACACCATATATTTT; CDR3aa: CASSFYGAGGNTIYF
j_gene: TRBJ1-2; len: 11; v_gene: TRBV4-2; d_gene: -; abundance: -; CDR3nt: TGTGCCAGCAGCCACGGCTATGGCTACACCTTC; CDR3aa: CASSHGYGYTF
j_gene: TRBJ2-5; len: 15; v_gene: TRBV7-3; d_gene: TRBD1; abundance: -; CDR3nt: TGTGCCAGCAGCTTATTCGGGACAGCCGGAGAGACCCAGTACTTC; CDR3aa: CASSLFGTAGETQYF
j_gene: TRBJ2-3; len: 15; v_gene: TRBV11-2; d_gene: TRBD2; abundance: -; CDR3nt: TGTGCCAGCAGCTTAGTGGGGGGGGGCACAGATACGCAGTATTTT; CDR3aa: CASSLVGGGTDTQYF
j_gene: TRBJ2-5; len: 16; v_gene: TRBV7-6; d_gene: TRBD2; abundance: -; CDR3nt: TGTGCCAGCAGCTTAGGACGCGGGGGGGCCCGTGAGACCCAGTACTTC; CDR3aa: CASSLGRGGARETQYF
j_gene: TRBJ2-7; len: 15; v_gene: TRBV6-1; d_gene: TRBD1; abundance: -; CDR3nt: TGTGCCAGCAGTGACGGGACAGACTACACCTACGAGCAGTACTTC; CDR3aa: CASSDGTDYTYEQYF
j_gene: TRBJ2-7; len: 13; v_gene: TRBV11-1; d_gene: TRBD2; abundance: once; CDR3nt: TGTGCCAGCAGCACTGGACTAGCAGACGAGCAGTACTTC; CDR3aa: CASSTGLADEQYF
j_gene: TRBJ2-1; len: 16; v_gene: TRBV13; d_gene: TRBD2; abundance: -; CDR3nt: TGTGCCAGCAGCTTGTTGGGGACTAGCGGCTACAATGAGCAGTTCTTC; CDR3aa: CASSLLGTSGYNEQFF
j_gene: TRBJ2-1; len: 15; v_gene: TRBV9; d_gene: TRBD1; abundance: -; CDR3nt: TGTGCCAGCGCTGACAGGGCATCGGGCTACAATGAGCAGTTCTTC; CDR3aa: CASADRASGYNEQFF
j_gene: TRBJ1-2; len: 14; v_gene: TRBV5-1; d_gene: TRBD1; abundance: -; CDR3nt: TGCGCCAGCAGCTTGGCCGGGACAGGGGGCGGCTACACCTTC; CDR3aa: CASSLAGTGGGYTF
j_gene: TRBJ2-5; len: 15; v_gene: TRBV28; d_gene: -; abundance: -; CDR3nt: TGTGCCAGCAGCGAAACAGGGTCGTGGCGGGAGACCCAGTACTTC; CDR3aa: CASSETGSWRETQYF
j_gene: TRBJ2-7; len: 15; v_gene: TRBV28; d_gene: TRBD1; abundance: -; CDR3nt: TGTGCCAGCAGTTTCTCGGACAGGGAGAGGAGAGAGCAGTACTTC; CDR3aa: CASSFSDRERREQYF
j_gene: TRBJ2-7; len: 15; v_gene: TRBV7-9; d_gene: -; abundance: -; CDR3nt: TGTGCCAGCAGCTTAGTAGGAGAACTCTCCTACGAGCAGTACTTC; CDR3aa: CASSLVGELSYEQYF
j_gene: TRBJ2-3; len: 14; v_gene: TRBV6-6; d_gene: -; abundance: -; CDR3nt: TGTGCCAGCACGGCGGGGACTAGCACAGATACGCAGTATTTT; CDR3aa: CASTAGTSTDTQYF
j_gene: TRBJ2-5; len: 14; v_gene: TRBV5-1; d_gene: -; abundance: -; CDR3nt: TGCGCCAGCAGGTCGGGACTGGGCCAAGAGACCCAGTACTTC; CDR3aa: CASRSGLGQETQYF
j_gene: TRBJ2-1; len: 16; v_gene: TRBV5-1; d_gene: TRBD2; abundance: -; CDR3nt: TGCGCCAGCAGCCCGGGACTAGCGGGGGGGAACAATGAGCAGTTCTTC; CDR3aa: CASSPGLAGGNNEQFF
j_gene: TRBJ2-7; len: 15; v_gene: TRBV18; d_gene: TRBD2; abundance: -; CDR3nt: TGTGCCAGCTCACCTATAGCGGGGGGGTTGCACGAGCAGTACTTC; CDR3aa: CASSPIAGGLHEQYF
j_gene: TRBJ1-1; len: 16; v_gene: TRBV7-9; d_gene: TRBD1; abundance: few; CDR3nt: TGTGCCAGCAGCCCCCGGGACAGGGGGAAGAACACTGAAGCTTTCTTT; CDR3aa: CASSPRDRGKNTEAFF
j_gene: TRBJ2-1; len: 15; v_gene: TRBV30; d_gene: -; abundance: once; CDR3nt: TGTGCCTGGAGTGCAGGGGGGAATTGGTACAATGAGCAGTTCTTC; CDR3aa: CAWSAGGNWYNEQFF
j_gene: TRBJ2-2; len: 15; v_gene: TRBV11-2; d_gene: TRBD1; abundance: -; CDR3nt: TGTGCCAGCAGCTTAGGGGTCGGGACAGCCGGGGAGCTGTTTTTT; CDR3aa: CASSLGVGTAGELFF
j_gene: TRBJ1-6; len: 13; v_gene: TRBV30; d_gene: -; abundance: -; CDR3nt: TGTGCCTGGAGTGGGAGGGCTAATTCACCCCTCCACTTT; CDR3aa: CAWSGRANSPLHF